Sequencing of this T cell receptor (beta chain) was carried out in a study of blood T cell repertoires in COVID-19. Looking at the study overall: Samples representing acute and convalescent COVID-19 were sourced from the United States, Italy and Spain.

The J segment lost 3 bases and the V segment lost 1 base, leaving 2 bases of the junction unmatched. CDR3 size: 15 residues. Germline CDR1 reads SEHNR; CDR2 reads FQNEAQ (reference sequence). Per the original data handling: It was from reference gene primer amplification that nucleated cell counts were estimated. Produced via immunoSEQ multiplex PCR; TCRdb's table is partial and in-frame only. The DNA was the basis for D and trimming; V, J and clone size are from that table. The table includes roughly 310,000 clones, around 87% detected once. This sequence originates from a woman aged 50 to 60 with active or convalescent COVID-19. Material for sequencing was peripheral blood. This chain joins TRBV7-9 and TRBJ2-3; 9 nucleotides line up with TRBD1. The DNA for the CDR3 is TGTGCCAGCAGCTTAGTGGGACAGGGTACAGATACGCAGTATTTT. Translated, it gives CASSLVGQGTDTQYF.